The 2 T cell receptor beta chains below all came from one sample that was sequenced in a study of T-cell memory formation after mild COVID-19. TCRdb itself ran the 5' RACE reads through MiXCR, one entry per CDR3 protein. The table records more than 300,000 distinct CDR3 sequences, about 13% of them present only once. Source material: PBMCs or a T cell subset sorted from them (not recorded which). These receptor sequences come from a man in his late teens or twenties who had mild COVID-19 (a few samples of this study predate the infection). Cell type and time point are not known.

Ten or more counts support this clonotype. The CDR3 sequence: CASSLGLSGANVLTF. CDR3 bases: TGTGCCAGCAGCCTGGGACTGTCAGGGGCCAACGTCCTGACTTTC. This sequence joins TRBV12-3 or TRBV12-4 and TRBJ2-6, with TRBD2 as a possible D gene (6 bases). The V gene lost 6 bases and the J gene lost 4 bases, with 13 bases spanning the gap. The CDR3 sequence is 15 residues long.

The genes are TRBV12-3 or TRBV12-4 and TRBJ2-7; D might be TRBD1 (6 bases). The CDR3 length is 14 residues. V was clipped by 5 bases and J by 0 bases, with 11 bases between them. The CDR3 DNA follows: TGTGCCAGCAGTCGGATGACAGGCTCCTACGAGCAGTACTTC. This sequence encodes CASSRMTGSYEQYF.